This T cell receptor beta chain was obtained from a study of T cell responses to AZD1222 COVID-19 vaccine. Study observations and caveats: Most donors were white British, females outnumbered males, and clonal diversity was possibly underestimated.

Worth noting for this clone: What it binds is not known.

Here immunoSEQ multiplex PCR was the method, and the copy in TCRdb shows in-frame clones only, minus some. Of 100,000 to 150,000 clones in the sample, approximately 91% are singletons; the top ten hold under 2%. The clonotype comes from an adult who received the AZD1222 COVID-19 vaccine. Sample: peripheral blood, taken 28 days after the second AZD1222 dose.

The CDR3 DNA reads TGTGCCAGCAGCTCTACCATGGGGCAATTGCATTTT. Translation: CASSSTMGQLHF. The J gene is TRBJ1-5, the V gene TRBV7-8; perhaps TRBD1 as D (5 bases). The germline gives CDR1 SGHVS, CDR2 FQNEAQ. This CDR3 has 12 amino acids. V lost 4 bases and J 15 bases, leaving 16 bases between the germline ends.